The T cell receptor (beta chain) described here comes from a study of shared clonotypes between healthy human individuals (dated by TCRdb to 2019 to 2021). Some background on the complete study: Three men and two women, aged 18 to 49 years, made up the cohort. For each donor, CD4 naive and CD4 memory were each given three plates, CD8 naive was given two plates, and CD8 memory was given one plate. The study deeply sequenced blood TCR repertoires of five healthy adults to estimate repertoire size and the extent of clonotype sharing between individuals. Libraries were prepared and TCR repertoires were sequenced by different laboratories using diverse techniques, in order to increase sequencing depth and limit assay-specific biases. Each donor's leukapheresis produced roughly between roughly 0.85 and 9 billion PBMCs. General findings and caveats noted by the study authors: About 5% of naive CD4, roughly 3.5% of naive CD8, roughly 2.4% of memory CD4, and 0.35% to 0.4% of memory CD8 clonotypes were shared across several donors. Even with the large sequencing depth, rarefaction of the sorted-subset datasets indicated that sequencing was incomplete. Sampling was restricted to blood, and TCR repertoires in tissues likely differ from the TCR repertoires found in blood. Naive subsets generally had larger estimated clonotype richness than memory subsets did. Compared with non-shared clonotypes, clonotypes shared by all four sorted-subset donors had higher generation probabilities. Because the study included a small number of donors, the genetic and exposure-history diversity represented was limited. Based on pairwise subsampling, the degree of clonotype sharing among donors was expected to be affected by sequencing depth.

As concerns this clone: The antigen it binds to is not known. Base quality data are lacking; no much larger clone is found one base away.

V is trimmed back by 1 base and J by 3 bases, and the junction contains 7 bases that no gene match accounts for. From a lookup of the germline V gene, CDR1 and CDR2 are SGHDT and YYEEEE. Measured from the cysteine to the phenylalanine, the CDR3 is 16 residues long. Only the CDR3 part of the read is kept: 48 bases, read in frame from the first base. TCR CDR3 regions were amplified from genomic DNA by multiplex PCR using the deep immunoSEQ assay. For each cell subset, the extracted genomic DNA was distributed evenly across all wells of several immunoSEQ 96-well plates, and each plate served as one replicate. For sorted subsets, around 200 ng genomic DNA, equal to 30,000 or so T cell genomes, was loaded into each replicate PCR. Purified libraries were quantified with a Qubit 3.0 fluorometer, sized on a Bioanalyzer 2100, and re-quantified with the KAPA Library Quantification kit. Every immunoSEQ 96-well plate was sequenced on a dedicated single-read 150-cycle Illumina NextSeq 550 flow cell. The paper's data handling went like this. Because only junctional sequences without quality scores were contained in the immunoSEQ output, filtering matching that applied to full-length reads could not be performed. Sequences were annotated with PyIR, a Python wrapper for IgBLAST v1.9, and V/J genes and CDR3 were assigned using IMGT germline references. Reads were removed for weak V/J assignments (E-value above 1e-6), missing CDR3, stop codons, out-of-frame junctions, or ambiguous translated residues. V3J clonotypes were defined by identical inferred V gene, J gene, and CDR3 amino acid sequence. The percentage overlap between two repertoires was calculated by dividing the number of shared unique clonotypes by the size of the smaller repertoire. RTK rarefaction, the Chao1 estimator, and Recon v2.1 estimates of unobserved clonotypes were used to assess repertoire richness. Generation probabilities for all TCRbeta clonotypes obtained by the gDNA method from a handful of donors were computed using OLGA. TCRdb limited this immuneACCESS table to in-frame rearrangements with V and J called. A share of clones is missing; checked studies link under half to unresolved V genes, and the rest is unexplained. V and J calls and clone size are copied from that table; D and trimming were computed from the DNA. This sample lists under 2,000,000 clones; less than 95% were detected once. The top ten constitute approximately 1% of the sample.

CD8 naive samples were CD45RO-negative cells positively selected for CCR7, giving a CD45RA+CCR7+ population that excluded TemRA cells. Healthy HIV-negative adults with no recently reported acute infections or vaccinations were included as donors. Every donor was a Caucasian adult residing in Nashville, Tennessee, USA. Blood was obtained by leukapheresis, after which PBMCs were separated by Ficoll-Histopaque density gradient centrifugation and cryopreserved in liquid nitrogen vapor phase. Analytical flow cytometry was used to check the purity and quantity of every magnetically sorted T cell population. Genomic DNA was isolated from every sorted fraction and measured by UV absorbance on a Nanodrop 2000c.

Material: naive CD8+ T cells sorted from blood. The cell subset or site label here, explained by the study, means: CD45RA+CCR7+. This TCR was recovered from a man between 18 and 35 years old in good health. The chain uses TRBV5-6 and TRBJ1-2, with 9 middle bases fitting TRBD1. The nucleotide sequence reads TGTGCCAGCAGCTTGCAATCGACAGGGGGTTACTATGGCTACACCTTC. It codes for CASSLQSTGGYYGYTF.